Given below is one TCR beta chain in context. Its specificity is unknown. PCR involved 60 Vbeta and 13 Jbeta primers. Sequencing was performed with immunoSEQ multiplex PCR; in TCRdb, only in-frame clones are kept and a portion is missing. The data show around 150,000 clones, 65% to 80% seen once. V shed 4 bases and J 6 bases; nucleotides not matched to a gene: 5. There are 13 residues in the CDR3. Germline assignment: CDR1 SGHNT and CDR2 YYREEE (reference sequence). This record belongs to a study of cytomegalovirus exposure and HLA in healthy donors. Study context: Early released data had about 80 million unique TCRs, all coming from HLA-typed donors. General observations from the study: Among the CMV-associated chains, three were confirmed in vitro as specific for CMV antigens. Most subjects' HLA-A and HLA-B alleles were reportedly predicted from TCR beta sequences.

The TCR comes from a man aged 40-55 years in good health and CMV-seronegative. The sequenced sample was PBMCs. The V gene is TRBV5-4, the J gene TRBJ1-1, with 8 nucleotides matching TRBD1. CDR3 DNA: TGTGCCAGCAGCAGGGACAGGCAATCTGAAGCTTTCTTT. Protein: CASSRDRQSEAFF.